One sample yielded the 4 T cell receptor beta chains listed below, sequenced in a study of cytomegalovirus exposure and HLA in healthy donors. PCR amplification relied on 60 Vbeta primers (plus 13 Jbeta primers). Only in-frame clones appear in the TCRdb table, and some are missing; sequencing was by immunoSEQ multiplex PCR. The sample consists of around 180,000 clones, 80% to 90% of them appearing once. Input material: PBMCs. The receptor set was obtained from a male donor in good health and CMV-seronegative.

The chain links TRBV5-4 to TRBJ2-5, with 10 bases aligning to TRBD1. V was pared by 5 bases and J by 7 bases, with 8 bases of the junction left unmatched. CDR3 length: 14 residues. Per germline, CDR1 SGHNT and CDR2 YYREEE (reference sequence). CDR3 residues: CASSYDRGQGTQYF. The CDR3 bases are TGTGCCAGCAGTTACGACAGGGGGCAGGGGACCCAGTACTTC.

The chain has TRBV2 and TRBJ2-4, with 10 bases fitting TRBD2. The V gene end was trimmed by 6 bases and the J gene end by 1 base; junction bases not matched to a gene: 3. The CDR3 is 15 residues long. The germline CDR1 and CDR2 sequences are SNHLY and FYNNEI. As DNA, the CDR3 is TGTGCCAGCAGCCTAGCGGGAGAGGCCAAAAACATTCAGTACTTC. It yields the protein CASSLAGEAKNIQYF.

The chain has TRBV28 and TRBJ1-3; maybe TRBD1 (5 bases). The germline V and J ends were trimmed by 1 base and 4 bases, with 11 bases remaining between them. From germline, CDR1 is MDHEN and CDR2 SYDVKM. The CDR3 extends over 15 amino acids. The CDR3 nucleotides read TGTGCCAGCAGTTTATACAGGCAGGAAGGAAACACCATATATTTT. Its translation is CASSLYRQEGNTIYF.

The CDR3 reads CASSEGVGGSLYGYTF. CDR3 sequence (DNA): TGTGCCAGCAGTGAAGGGGTTGGGGGGAGCCTCTATGGCTACACCTTC. The V call is TRBV2, the J call TRBJ1-2; a possible D gene is TRBD1 (5 bases). Germline CDR1 SNHLY, CDR2 FYNNEI. Trimming took off 1 base at V and 4 bases at J, with 16 bases between the two ends. CDR3 length: 16 residues.